This T cell receptor (beta chain) comes out of a study of siplizumab effects on memory and regulatory T cells. Naive, memory, effector memory and TEMRA subsets that were unstimulated underwent sequencing in a few donor pairs. Sequencing used immunoSEQ multiplex PCR; TCRdb keeps in-frame clones, though not all of them. Altogether roughly 40,000 clones are present, roughly 90% being singletons, with the ten largest covering roughly 0.23%. CDR1 and CDR2 from the germline V gene are SSHAT and FNYEAQ (reference sequence). The CDR3 loop spans 13 amino acids. General study results and limits: It was never confirmed that proliferating Tregs from siplizumab cultures were suppressive.

This clone came up once. Its antigen is not identified. The germline gene is not matched at one end of the junction; a read error may be the cause. Source material: naive CD4+ T cells sorted from blood. The receptor was isolated from a human donor in good health. The rearrangement joins TRBV7-7 to TRBJ2-7, with 7 nucleotides matching TRBD1. The CDR3, as DNA: TGTGCTAGCAGCATTGACAGGGTCAGGGAGCAGTACTTC. As protein: CASSIDRVREQYF.